This is a list of T cell receptor beta chains from one sample in a study of cytotoxic CD8 clonotypes in ibrutinib-treated CLL. Using immunoSEQ multiplex PCR, the repertoire was profiled, and TCRdb retains in-frame clones only, with some absent. The repertoire consists of 160,000 or so clones, with approximately 80% occurring once and the leading ten covering about 2.1%. The input for sequencing was PBMCs, taken after 12 months of ibrutinib treatment. These receptors originate from a human donor with chronic lymphocytic leukemia. Both conserved end residues are part of each CDR3. The D gene is left open where the match is weak. Part of the rows lack a size; the others show once, few, many or a class for expanded clones.

cdr3_nt: TGTGCCAGCAGCCCTATCTCGATAAGGGGGGGAGGCTACGAGCAGTACTTC
cdr3_aa: CASSPISIRGGGYEQYF
j_call: TRBJ2-7
clone_size: -
v_call: TRBV2
d_call: -

cdr3_nt: TGTGCCAGCAGTTTTACCTCCCACAATGAGCAGTTCTTC
cdr3_aa: CASSFTSHNEQFF
j_call: TRBJ2-1
clone_size: -
v_call: TRBV28
d_call: -

cdr3_nt: TGTGCCAGCAGCTTATTGGGACAGACCTCTGGGGCCAACGTCCTGACTTTC
cdr3_aa: CASSLLGQTSGANVLTF
j_call: TRBJ2-6
clone_size: -
v_call: TRBV7-2
d_call: TRBD1

cdr3_nt: TGTGCCAGCAGTTTTAAAGACAGAATTAGCAATCAGCCCCAGCATTTT
cdr3_aa: CASSFKDRISNQPQHF
j_call: TRBJ1-5
clone_size: -
v_call: TRBV27
d_call: -

cdr3_nt: TGCGCCAGCAGCCAATACTCAGGTAACACTGAAGCTTTCTTT
cdr3_aa: CASSQYSGNTEAFF
j_call: TRBJ1-1
clone_size: -
v_call: TRBV5-4
d_call: -

cdr3_nt: TGTGCCAGCAGCGTTCGGGCAGGGTGCCGAGGCTACACCTTC
cdr3_aa: CASSVRAGCRGYTF
j_call: TRBJ1-2
clone_size: -
v_call: TRBV9
d_call: -

cdr3_nt: TGTGCCAGCAGAAAGGGGCTGAACTACAATGAGCAGTTCTTC
cdr3_aa: CASRKGLNYNEQFF
j_call: TRBJ2-1
clone_size: -
v_call: TRBV28
d_call: -

cdr3_nt: TGTGCCAGCAGGTCCGGGACGGCCCAAGAGACCCAGTACTTC
cdr3_aa: CASRSGTAQETQYF
j_call: TRBJ2-5
clone_size: few
v_call: TRBV7-2
d_call: -

cdr3_nt: TGTGCCAGCAATCCGGGACTAGCGGTCTACGAGCAGTACTTC
cdr3_aa: CASNPGLAVYEQYF
j_call: TRBJ2-7
clone_size: -
v_call: TRBV6-5
d_call: TRBD2

cdr3_nt: TGTGCCAGCAGTTTCCCCGGGGGGACTGGAAACACCATATATTTT
cdr3_aa: CASSFPGGTGNTIYF
j_call: TRBJ1-3
clone_size: -
v_call: TRBV28
d_call: -

cdr3_nt: TGTGCCAGCAGTGAGTCTAAGGCCGGGTCCTTCTTAAATTCACCCCTCCACTTT
cdr3_aa: CASSESKAGSFLNSPLHF
j_call: TRBJ1-6
clone_size: -
v_call: TRBV6-1
d_call: -

cdr3_nt: TGCGCCAGCAGTCAATCAGAATACTTCGATAATTCACCCCTCCACTTT
cdr3_aa: CASSQSEYFDNSPLHF
j_call: TRBJ1-6
clone_size: few
v_call: TRBV23-1
d_call: -

cdr3_nt: TGTGCCAGCAGTCGACTAGCGGGGGGCGAGTATACGCAGTATTTT
cdr3_aa: CASSRLAGGEYTQYF
j_call: TRBJ2-3
clone_size: -
v_call: TRBV6-4
d_call: TRBD2

cdr3_nt: TGTGCCACCAGCAGTGCGTGGGACACTGAAGCTTTCTTT
cdr3_aa: CATSSAWDTEAFF
j_call: TRBJ1-1
clone_size: -
v_call: TRBV15
d_call: -

cdr3_nt: TGTGCCAGTAGTTCCAGGACGGGACTAGCCCTCCCTAGCACAGATACGCAGTATTTT
cdr3_aa: CASSSRTGLALPSTDTQYF
j_call: TRBJ2-3
clone_size: -
v_call: TRBV19
d_call: TRBD2

cdr3_nt: TGTGCCAGCAGTTACAGGCGAGGAGCAGATACGCAGTATTTT
cdr3_aa: CASSYRRGADTQYF
j_call: TRBJ2-3
clone_size: -
v_call: TRBV6-5
d_call: -

cdr3_nt: TGTGCCAGCACTTCCGAGGTATACAATGAGCAGTTCTTC
cdr3_aa: CASTSEVYNEQFF
j_call: TRBJ2-1
clone_size: once
v_call: TRBV28
d_call: -

cdr3_nt: TGTGCCTGGAGTCGTCAGGGTCCTCAGCCCCAGCATTTT
cdr3_aa: CAWSRQGPQPQHF
j_call: TRBJ1-5
clone_size: -
v_call: TRBV30
d_call: -

cdr3_nt: TGCGCCAGCAGCCCCGAACCCGACAGGGTTAGCCACGAGCAGTACTTC
cdr3_aa: CASSPEPDRVSHEQYF
j_call: TRBJ2-7
clone_size: few
v_call: TRBV4-1
d_call: TRBD1

cdr3_nt: TGTGCCAGCGGGGTTTCTGAGCAGTTCTTC
cdr3_aa: CASGVSEQFF
j_call: TRBJ2-1
clone_size: -
v_call: TRBV2
d_call: -

cdr3_nt: TGTGCCAGCAGCGTAGATGAGGGGCGGGGAGATACGCAGTATTTT
cdr3_aa: CASSVDEGRGDTQYF
j_call: TRBJ2-3
clone_size: -
v_call: TRBV9
d_call: -

cdr3_nt: TGTGCCAGCAGCCTTACGACACAATTGCTGCCCCAGCATTTT
cdr3_aa: CASSLTTQLLPQHF
j_call: TRBJ1-5
clone_size: few
v_call: TRBV7-9
d_call: -

cdr3_nt: TGCGCCAGCAGACCGGAGAACTATGGCTACACCTTC
cdr3_aa: CASRPENYGYTF
j_call: TRBJ1-2
clone_size: -
v_call: TRBV5-1
d_call: -

cdr3_nt: TGTGCCAGCAGTCCGGTCCTAGGCGGACAGGGATGGGGCGGGGAGCAGTACTTC
cdr3_aa: CASSPVLGGQGWGGEQYF
j_call: TRBJ2-7
clone_size: -
v_call: TRBV27
d_call: TRBD1

cdr3_nt: TGTGCCAGCTCGCGCTTTCAAGAGACCCAGTACTTC
cdr3_aa: CASSRFQETQYF
j_call: TRBJ2-5
clone_size: -
v_call: TRBV2
d_call: -

cdr3_nt: TGTGCCATCCGTATATCGGACGGGAACACTGAAGCTTTCTTT
cdr3_aa: CAIRISDGNTEAFF
j_call: TRBJ1-1
clone_size: -
v_call: TRBV10-3
d_call: -

cdr3_nt: TGTGCCAGCAGCTTAGGGACCCTGACATTGAACACTGAAGCTTTCTTT
cdr3_aa: CASSLGTLTLNTEAFF
j_call: TRBJ1-1
clone_size: few
v_call: TRBV7-9
d_call: -

cdr3_nt: TGTGCCAGCAGCTTTTCGGGCAAAGAGACCCAGTACTTC
cdr3_aa: CASSFSGKETQYF
j_call: TRBJ2-5
clone_size: once
v_call: TRBV11-1
d_call: -

cdr3_nt: TGTGCCAGCAGCTTAGTACTAGCGGGGGGGCCGGGCACCGGGGAGCTGTTTTTT
cdr3_aa: CASSLVLAGGPGTGELFF
j_call: TRBJ2-2
clone_size: once
v_call: TRBV7-2
d_call: TRBD2

cdr3_nt: TGTGCCAGCAGCGAGACAGGGTTTGGCTACACCTTC
cdr3_aa: CASSETGFGYTF
j_call: TRBJ1-2
clone_size: -
v_call: TRBV5-4
d_call: TRBD1

cdr3_nt: TGTGCCAGCAGCGCTACGGCCCGGGCGGGTGAGCAGTTCTTC
cdr3_aa: CASSATARAGEQFF
j_call: TRBJ2-1
clone_size: -
v_call: TRBV9
d_call: -

cdr3_nt: TGTGCCACCAGCAGAGATATGGAGCGATACTACGAGCAGTACTTC
cdr3_aa: CATSRDMERYYEQYF
j_call: TRBJ2-7
clone_size: -
v_call: TRBV15
d_call: -

cdr3_nt: TGTGCCAGCAGTTCGACACCGAACACTGAAGCTTTCTTT
cdr3_aa: CASSSTPNTEAFF
j_call: TRBJ1-1
clone_size: -
v_call: TRBV6-5
d_call: -

cdr3_nt: TGTGCCAGCAGTTACCCGAGTGGGCCCCAGCATTTT
cdr3_aa: CASSYPSGPQHF
j_call: TRBJ1-5
clone_size: few
v_call: TRBV6-5
d_call: -

cdr3_nt: TGTGCCAGCAGCTTAGCGGGAGGGCCAAGCGCACAAGATACGCAGTATTTT
cdr3_aa: CASSLAGGPSAQDTQYF
j_call: TRBJ2-3
clone_size: -
v_call: TRBV7-3
d_call: TRBD2

cdr3_nt: TGTGCCAGCAGTGACGAGATGGGCTCCTACAATGAGCAGTTCTTC
cdr3_aa: CASSDEMGSYNEQFF
j_call: TRBJ2-1
clone_size: -
v_call: TRBV6-4
d_call: -

cdr3_nt: TGTGCCACCAACAAACAGGGGGCAGGCCAGCCCCAGCATTTT
cdr3_aa: CATNKQGAGQPQHF
j_call: TRBJ1-5
clone_size: -
v_call: TRBV6-6
d_call: TRBD1

cdr3_nt: TGTGCCAGCAGTTCCGGGGGAGTCACAGATACGCAGTATTTT
cdr3_aa: CASSSGGVTDTQYF
j_call: TRBJ2-3
clone_size: -
v_call: TRBV6-5
d_call: -

cdr3_nt: TGTGCCAGCAGGGCGACCTTGACGGGACGGCCTGCTCAGTTCTTC
cdr3_aa: CASRATLTGRPAQFF
j_call: TRBJ2-1
clone_size: few
v_call: TRBV6-1
d_call: -

cdr3_nt: TGCGCCAGCAGCCCAGCAAAAGGCGGGGGGCCAACAGATACGCAGTATTTT
cdr3_aa: CASSPAKGGGPTDTQYF
j_call: TRBJ2-3
clone_size: -
v_call: TRBV4-1
d_call: TRBD2

cdr3_nt: TGTGCCAGCAGTTACTCGAGGACATCACCCTACGAGCAGTACTTC
cdr3_aa: CASSYSRTSPYEQYF
j_call: TRBJ2-7
clone_size: -
v_call: TRBV6-5
d_call: -

cdr3_nt: TGTGCCAGTAGTATGCAGGGGGCTTTGGGCAATCAGCCCCAGCATTTT
cdr3_aa: CASSMQGALGNQPQHF
j_call: TRBJ1-5
clone_size: -
v_call: TRBV19
d_call: TRBD1

cdr3_nt: TGTGCCATCAGTGAGTCTCAGGGGACCTACAATGAGCAGTTCTTC
cdr3_aa: CAISESQGTYNEQFF
j_call: TRBJ2-1
clone_size: -
v_call: TRBV10-3
d_call: -

cdr3_nt: TGTGCCAGCAGCGTACCGACAGTGCCCTATGGCTACACCTTC
cdr3_aa: CASSVPTVPYGYTF
j_call: TRBJ1-2
clone_size: -
v_call: TRBV5-4
d_call: -

cdr3_nt: TGTGCCAGCAGCGGATTCTCGGGCAGGGACGAGACCCAGTACTTC
cdr3_aa: CASSGFSGRDETQYF
j_call: TRBJ2-5
clone_size: -
v_call: TRBV21-1
d_call: -

cdr3_nt: TGTGCCAGCAGCTTACAGGGGGTATTTAGTTCAGGTGAGCAGTTCTTC
cdr3_aa: CASSLQGVFSSGEQFF
j_call: TRBJ2-1
clone_size: -
v_call: TRBV7-9
d_call: TRBD1

cdr3_nt: TGTGCCAGCAGTGATGGGGCCAGGGGTCAGCATTTT
cdr3_aa: CASSDGARGQHF
j_call: TRBJ1-5
clone_size: -
v_call: TRBV2
d_call: -

cdr3_nt: TGTGCCAGCAGGACTGACAACTTCGGGTATCAGCCCCAGCATTTT
cdr3_aa: CASRTDNFGYQPQHF
j_call: TRBJ1-5
clone_size: -
v_call: TRBV28
d_call: -

cdr3_nt: TGTGCCAGCAGCTTGTCCGGGACAGGGGGTTCACCCCTCCACTTT
cdr3_aa: CASSLSGTGGSPLHF
j_call: TRBJ1-6
clone_size: -
v_call: TRBV5-4
d_call: TRBD1

cdr3_nt: TGTGCCAGCAGCGTAGTGCCGGGGGGGAACACCGGGGAGCTGTTTTTT
cdr3_aa: CASSVVPGGNTGELFF
j_call: TRBJ2-2
clone_size: -
v_call: TRBV9
d_call: TRBD2

cdr3_nt: TGCAGCGTGACAGTAGATACGCAGTATTTT
cdr3_aa: CSVTVDTQYF
j_call: TRBJ2-3
clone_size: -
v_call: TRBV29-1
d_call: -

cdr3_nt: TGCGCCAGCAGCGACCGTGGACTTAACTATGGCTACACCTTC
cdr3_aa: CASSDRGLNYGYTF
j_call: TRBJ1-2
clone_size: -
v_call: TRBV4-1
d_call: -

cdr3_nt: TGTGCCAGCAGTTTATTTCCCAGCCTCCAAGAGACCCAGTACTTC
cdr3_aa: CASSLFPSLQETQYF
j_call: TRBJ2-5
clone_size: -
v_call: TRBV27
d_call: -